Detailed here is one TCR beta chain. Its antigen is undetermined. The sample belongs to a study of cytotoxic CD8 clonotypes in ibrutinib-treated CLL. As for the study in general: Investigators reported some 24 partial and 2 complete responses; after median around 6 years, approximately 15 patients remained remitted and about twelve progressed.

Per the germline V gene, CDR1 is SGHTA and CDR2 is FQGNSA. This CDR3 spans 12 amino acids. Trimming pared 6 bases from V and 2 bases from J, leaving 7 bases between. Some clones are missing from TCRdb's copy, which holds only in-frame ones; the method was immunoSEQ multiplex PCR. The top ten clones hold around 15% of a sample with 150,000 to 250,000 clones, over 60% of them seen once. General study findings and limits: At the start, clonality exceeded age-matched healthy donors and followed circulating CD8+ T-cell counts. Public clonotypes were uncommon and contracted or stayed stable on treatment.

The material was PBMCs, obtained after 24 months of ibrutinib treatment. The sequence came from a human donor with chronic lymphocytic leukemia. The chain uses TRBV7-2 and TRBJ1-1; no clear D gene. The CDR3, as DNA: TGTGCCAGCAGTAGTGCCAACACTGAAGCTTTCTTT. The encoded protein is CASSSANTEAFF.